This TCR beta chain stems from a study of T cells after posttransplantation cyclophosphamide. Of note for this clone: The antigen remains unidentified.

Some clones are missing from TCRdb's copy, which holds only in-frame ones; the method was immunoSEQ multiplex PCR. This table has about 600 clones, approximately 81% appearing once. This CDR3 is 14 amino acids long. V was shortened by 1 base and J by 4 bases, with 8 bases between the two germline ends. Germline V gene data show CDR1 as SGHVS and CDR2 as FQNEAQ. Study outcomes and limitations: Later post-transplant blood repertoires were often dominated by donor CD8+ memory clones. After PTCy, TRB diversity resembled that of CNI/methotrexate controls. Tissue-infiltrating T cells from skin or gut overlapped little with blood T cells.

The sequence was collected from a man aged 40-49 years in good health, CMV-negative, and a related stem cell transplant donor. The specimen sequenced was memory CD8+ T cells sorted from blood. The gene calls are TRBV7-8 and TRBJ1-5, with D perhaps TRBD1 (5 bases). CDR3 DNA sequence: TGTGCCAGCAGCTTAGGGAGGGGTAATCAGCCCCAGCATTTT. This translates into CASSLGRGNQPQHF.